The entry that follows covers one TCR beta chain sequence. Its target antigen remains unknown. It has no much larger one-base neighbor in the sample; base qualities were not kept. Library method: the immunoSEQ multiplex PCR assay. This immuneACCESS table, as held by TCRdb, lists in-frame sequences with V and J called but not all clones. Of the missing ones, under half trace to an unresolved V gene in checked studies; the others have no known cause. This sample lists approximately 13,000 clones; approximately 70% were detected once. The ten most abundant clones make up approximately 18% of the sample. Via the germline V gene, CDR1 is MNHNS and CDR2 SASEGT. Including the terminal cysteine and phenylalanine, the CDR3 comprises 13 residues. The only DNA kept is the CDR3, 39 bases in frame from the first base. Trimming costs V 6 bases and J 3 bases, and their ends lie 11 bases apart. This record belongs to a study of chemoradiotherapy in HPV16-positive cancers (dated by TCRdb to between 2021 and 2023). Looking at the study overall: Functional T-cell assays on cells from two HPV16-positive patients defined candidate HPV-specific T-cell clones and common TCR motifs. The study asked whether T-cell immunity against the HPV oncoproteins E6 and E7 changes during chemoradiotherapy and whether it affects survival. The candidate HPV-specific TCRs and motifs were then tracked in TCR repertoires from 86 patients with HPV-related cancers. Broad study findings and their caveats: The functional definition of HPV-specific T cells came from only two HPV16-positive patients, and the survival association was reported for HPV16-positive patients. Improved recurrence-free survival in HPV16-positive patients was associated with expansion of HPV-responsive T cells during chemoradiotherapy. Expansion of candidate HPV-specific clones and E7-related TCR motifs was observed in the tumor microenvironment during treatment, whereas no such expansion was observed for non-HPV-specific T cells.

Repertoires were sampled repeatedly over the course of chemoradiotherapy, so clonal expansion could be followed in the tumor microenvironment. This clonotype originated in a human donor with HPV-associated anogenital cancer. The sequence links TRBV6-1 to TRBJ1-2; TRBD1 is possibly the D segment (5 matching bases). Sampling took place from a patient who underwent chemoradiotherapy. The nucleotides read TGTGCCAGCAGGGACATCACGGACTATGGCTACACCTTC. It codes for CASRDITDYGYTF.